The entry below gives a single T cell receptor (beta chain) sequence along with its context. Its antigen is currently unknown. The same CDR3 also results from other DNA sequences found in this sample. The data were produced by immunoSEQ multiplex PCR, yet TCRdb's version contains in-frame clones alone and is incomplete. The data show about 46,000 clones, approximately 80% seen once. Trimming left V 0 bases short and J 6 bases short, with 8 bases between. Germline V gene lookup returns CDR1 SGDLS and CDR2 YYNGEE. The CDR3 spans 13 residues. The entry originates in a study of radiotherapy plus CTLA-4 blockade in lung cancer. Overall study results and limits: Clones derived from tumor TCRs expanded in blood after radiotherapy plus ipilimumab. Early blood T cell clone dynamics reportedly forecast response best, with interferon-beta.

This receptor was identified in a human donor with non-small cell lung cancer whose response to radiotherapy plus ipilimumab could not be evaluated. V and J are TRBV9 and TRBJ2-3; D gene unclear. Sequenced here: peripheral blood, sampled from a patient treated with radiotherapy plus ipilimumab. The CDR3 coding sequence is TGTGCCAGCAGCGTAGGTAGCCCGGATACGCAGTATTTT. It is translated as CASSVGSPDTQYF.